The 20 T cell receptor beta chains listed next were all sequenced from one sample in a study of T cells after yellow fever vaccination. MiXCR, applied by TCRdb to the 5' RACE reads, yields one record per CDR3 protein. Among 400,000 or so distinct CDR3 sequences listed, 15% to 20% were seen once. Material: PBMCs, obtained before the yellow fever booster vaccination. The source of these receptors is a man aged 18 to 29 who received the YFV17D yellow fever vaccine.

This clonotype was detected a few times. The chain joins TRBV4-1 to TRBJ2-1, with D maybe TRBD2 (6 bases). Germline-derived CDR1 and CDR2 are MGHRA and YSYEKL. The V end lost 3 bases, the J end lost 0 bases, and 18 bases lay between the germline ends. CDR3 length equals 18 residues. CDR3 nucleotides: TGCGCCAGCAGCCAGAGGGGACTTCTAGCGAGCTCCTACAATGAGCAGTTCTTC. It yields the protein CASSQRGLLASSYNEQFF.

This clonotype was counted ten times or more. This sequence joins TRBV6-2 or TRBV6-3 and TRBJ2-2; 7 bases map to TRBD1. CDR1 MNHEY and CDR2 SVGEGT come from the germline V gene. Trimming took 4 bases from V and 3 from J; bases not matched to a gene: 8. The CDR3 has 16 amino acids. As DNA, the CDR3 is TGTGCCAGCAGTTGGCGTGACAGGGCCTACACCGGGGAGCTGTTTTTT. This sequence encodes CASSWRDRAYTGELFF.

This chain joins TRBV29-1 and TRBJ1-1; 10 bases agree with TRBD1. Germline lookup yields CDR1 SQVTM and CDR2 ANQGSEA. CDR3 length: 18 amino acids. J was trimmed by 0 bases and V by 6 bases; bases with no gene match: 16. CDR3 amino acids: CSVTPGQGTAAMNTEAFF. In DNA, the CDR3 is TGCAGCGTGACGCCGGGACAGGGGACGGCGGCCATGAACACTGAAGCTTTCTTT.

The chain recombines TRBV14 with TRBJ2-6; D is unresolved. The germline V gene encodes CDR1 SGHDN and CDR2 FVKESK. Trimming pared 0 bases from V and 6 bases from J, leaving 21 bases between. This CDR3 is 19 amino acids long. The CDR3 loop is CASSQESWAAGIEANVLTF. The CDR3 DNA reads TGTGCCAGCAGCCAAGAAAGCTGGGCCGCTGGTATAGAGGCCAACGTCCTGACTTTC. The complete variable domain, with remaining parts taken from reference TRBV14 and TRBJ2-6, reads EAGVTQFPSHSVIEKGQTVTLRCDPISGHDNLYWYRRVMGKEIKFLLHFVKESKQDESGMPNNRFLAERTGGTYSTLKVQPAELEDSGVYFCASSQESWAAGIEANVLTFGAGSRLTVL.

This chain links TRBV6-5 with TRBJ2-5; TRBD2 might be the D (6 bases). V was pared by 5 bases and J by 1 base, with 14 bases between. There are 15 residues in the CDR3. CDR1 is MNHEY, CDR2 SVGAGI, per germline. CDR3 nucleotide sequence: TGTGCCAGCAGTCCACTGGGGGGACTCCAAGAGACCCAGTACTTC. It is translated as CASSPLGGLQETQYF.

This clonotype was counted between two and nine times. The chain employs TRBV7-8 and TRBJ2-3, with D tentatively TRBD2 (5 bases). Germline V gene data show CDR1 as SGHVS and CDR2 as FQNEAQ. The CDR3 is made up of 15 amino acids. Trimming left V 5 bases short and J 4 bases short, with 16 bases between. CDR3 nucleotide sequence: TGTGCCAGCAGCCCCTGGGTCGGGGAAGCAGATACGCAGTATTTT. Translating it yields CASSPWVGEADTQYF.

At least ten counts were recorded for this clonotype. The rearrangement links TRBV3-1 to TRBJ2-4, with a weak D call TRBD2 (6 bases). Germline CDR1 is LGHDT and CDR2 is YNNKEL (reference sequence). CDR3 length: 14 residues. The ends were cut back, 4 bases at V and 7 bases at J, with 14 bases in the middle. The CDR3 DNA is TGTGCCAGCAGCCTTACCGGGACTTTCAACATTCAGTACTTC. The encoded protein is CASSLTGTFNIQYF. The full variable domain, in which reference TRBV3-1 and TRBJ2-4 provide the parts outside the CDR3, is DTAVSQTPKYLVTQMGNDKSIKCEQNLGHDTMYWYKQDSKKFLKIMFSYNNKELIINETVPNRFSPKSPDKAHLNLHINSLELGDSAVYFCASSLTGTFNIQYFGAGTRLSVL.

The CDR3 sequence is CATSRDLLNEQYF. CDR3 sequence (DNA): TGTGCCACCAGCAGAGATCTCTTGAACGAGCAGTACTTC. The gene calls are TRBV15 and TRBJ2-7; D is unresolved. Trimming removed 0 bases at V and 5 bases at J, with 8 bases between. The germline gives CDR1 LNHNV, CDR2 YYDKDF (reference sequence). CDR3 length: 13 amino acids.

This clonotype was found a few times. The V call is TRBV6-2 or TRBV6-3, the J call TRBJ2-3; D might be TRBD1 (5 bases). The V gene's germline CDR1 is MNHEY and CDR2 SVGEGT. Trimming removed 5 bases from V and 3 bases from J, with 12 bases in between. The CDR3 is 14 amino acids. The CDR3, as DNA: TGTGCCAGCAGTCCCTATAGGGGAACAGATACGCAGTATTTT. As protein: CASSPYRGTDTQYF.

J is TRBJ2-5 and V is TRBV7-9; D possibly corresponds to TRBD1 (5 bases). The CDR3 covers 17 residues. V gave up 0 bases and J gave up 2 bases, with 16 bases separating them. CDR1 is SEHNR, CDR2 FQNEAQ, per germline (reference sequence). DNA for the CDR3: TGTGCCAGCAGCTTAGCTTTTGCTGGCGACAGACAAGAGACCCAGTACTTC. Amino acids: CASSLAFAGDRQETQYF.

The rearrangement links TRBV6-1 to TRBJ1-6, with TRBD1 identical over 7 bases. J lost 8 bases, V lost 7 bases, and 8 bases had no gene match. The CDR3 has 14 amino acids. Germline V gene data show CDR1 as MNHNS and CDR2 as SASEGT. The CDR3 loop reads CASTSQGGDSPLHF. The CDR3 coding sequence is TGTGCCAGCACCAGCCAGGGGGGAGATTCACCCCTCCACTTT.

This chain joins TRBV11-2 and TRBJ2-7, with a weak D call TRBD1 (6 bases). Germline V lookup: CDR1 SGHAT, CDR2 FQNNGV. The CDR3 has 11 amino acids. V lost 7 bases, J lost 6 bases, and 10 bases lay in between. CDR3 loop: CASIPTGEQYF. The CDR3 DNA is TGTGCCAGCATCCCGACAGGCGAGCAGTACTTC.

The chain combines TRBV20-1 with TRBJ2-1; no clear D gene. CDR3 length: 15 amino acids. Trimming pared 6 bases from V and 1 base from J, leaving 16 bases between. The V gene's germline CDR1 is DFQATT and CDR2 SNEGSKA (reference sequence). The CDR3 protein is CSATEGDRSYNEQFF. For the CDR3, the DNA is TGCAGTGCCACCGAAGGAGACCGTTCCTACAATGAGCAGTTCTTC.

This chain links TRBV6-2 or TRBV6-3 with TRBJ2-5; D is ambiguous. The germline V gene has CDR1 MNHEY and CDR2 SVGEGT. With 0 bases removed from V and 7 bases from J, the gap between germline ends came to 24 bases. This CDR3 contains 18 residues. CDR3 coding DNA: TGTGCCAGCAGTTACTCGAGCCGTTGGAGCGAAAATGGCCCGACCCAGTACTTC. Translated: CASSYSSRWSENGPTQYF.

This clonotype was seen more than once but under ten times. The CDR3, as DNA: TGTGCCAGCAGTGAAGCCCCGGGACTAGGGCAAGAGCAGTACGTC. This sequence encodes CASSEAPGLGQEQYV. This chain connects TRBV6-1 to TRBJ2-7; 8 bases match TRBD2. Germline assignment: CDR1 MNHNS and CDR2 SASEGT. This CDR3 has 15 residues. The trim removed 0 bases at V and 7 bases at J, leaving 8 bases unmatched.

V gene TRBV6-1 combines with J gene TRBJ1-6; D gene unclear. V lost 1 base and J lost 0, with 10 bases in between. Germline V gene sequence: CDR1 MNHNS, CDR2 SASEGT. The CDR3 sequence is 17 residues long. The CDR3 protein is CASSEERRSSYNSPLHF. The CDR3 DNA follows: TGTGCCAGCAGTGAAGAAAGGAGGAGCTCCTATAATTCACCCCTCCACTTT.

The sample holds many counts of this clonotype. The CDR3 nucleotides read TGCAGTGCCTCACAACCGGGGGGCGATCAGCCCCAGCATTTT. This encodes CSASQPGGDQPQHF. The rearrangement links TRBV20-1 to TRBJ1-5; the D gene is possibly TRBD1 (6 bases). There are 14 residues in the CDR3. Germline CDR1 is DFQATT and CDR2 is SNEGSKA (reference sequence). The V end was cut by 6 bases, the J end by 5 bases, with 17 bases between.

CDR3 amino acids: CASSHDRGLDTQYF. CDR3 sequence (DNA): TGTGCCAGCAGCCACGACAGGGGTTTAGATACGCAGTATTTT. V gene TRBV7-9 combines with J gene TRBJ2-3, with 8 positions matching TRBD1. The CDR3 loop spans 14 amino acids. From germline, CDR1 is SEHNR and CDR2 FQNEAQ (reference sequence). The V segment lost 5 bases and the J segment 5 bases; nucleotides outside the gene matches: 6.

The table lists this clonotype with a few counts. Relative to the germline gene, one junction end is altered; a read error may explain this. This chain links TRBV7-7 with TRBJ2-1; 14 nucleotides match TRBD2. The CDR3 is made up of 16 amino acids. The V gene's germline CDR1 is SSHAT and CDR2 FNYEAQ (reference sequence). Here the CDR3 DNA reads TGTGCTAGCAGCGCGGGACTAGCGGGGGTCTACAATGAGCAGTTCTTC. Translated: CASSAGLAGVYNEQFF.

The sample holds a few counts of this clonotype. This chain joins TRBV6-4 and TRBJ2-3; D unresolved. The V gene lost 0 bases and the J gene lost 2 bases, with 3 bases spanning the gap. The CDR3 is 13 amino acids. The germline V gene has CDR1 MRHNA and CDR2 SNTAGT. As DNA, the CDR3 is TGTGCCAGCAGTGACTCCCACACAGATACGCAGTATTTT. Translating gives CASSDSHTDTQYF.